A selection of T cell receptor beta chains follows, all from one sample in a study of blood T cell repertoires in COVID-19. TCRdb's copy holds only in-frame clones and misses some; the assay was immunoSEQ multiplex PCR. This sample has 100,000 or so clones, with almost 80% found just once. Sequencing was carried out using peripheral blood. These TCRs come from a woman aged 70-85 years with acute or convalescent COVID-19. Both conserved end residues are part of each CDR3. The D gene is left open where the match is weak. Only some rows state a clone size, as once, few, many or a class for expanded clones.

v_call: TRBV4-3
j_call: TRBJ2-2
d_call: TRBD2
clone_size: -
cdr3_nt: TGCGCCAGCAGCCCGTTCGGGACTAGCGGGTCCGTGGCTAACACCGGGGAGCTGTTTTTT
cdr3_aa: CASSPFGTSGSVANTGELFF

v_call: TRBV5-4
j_call: TRBJ1-2
d_call: -
clone_size: -
cdr3_nt: TGTGCCAGCAGCTTGGACAGGGTAGTCTCCTATGGCTACACCTTC
cdr3_aa: CASSLDRVVSYGYTF

v_call: TRBV19
j_call: TRBJ2-3
d_call: TRBD2
clone_size: -
cdr3_nt: TGTGCCAGTAGTATCTCGAGCGGGGGGACATACACAGATACGCAGTATTTT
cdr3_aa: CASSISSGGTYTDTQYF

v_call: TRBV3-1/TRBV3-2
j_call: TRBJ2-5
d_call: -
clone_size: -
cdr3_nt: TGTGCCAGCAGCCAAGGAGCAGAGACCCAGTACTTC
cdr3_aa: CASSQGAETQYF

v_call: TRBV7-9
j_call: TRBJ2-3
d_call: TRBD2
clone_size: once
cdr3_nt: TGTGCCAGCCGTACTAGCGGGGGCTTAACAGATACGCAGTATTTT
cdr3_aa: CASRTSGGLTDTQYF

v_call: TRBV7-9
j_call: TRBJ2-1
d_call: -
clone_size: -
cdr3_nt: TGTGCCAGCAGCCGCTCGGAGGGGTCCTACAATGAGCAGTTCTTC
cdr3_aa: CASSRSEGSYNEQFF

v_call: TRBV27
j_call: TRBJ1-1
d_call: -
clone_size: -
cdr3_nt: TGTGCCAGCAGTTTAAGATCGGGGAGGGAACTACTGAACACTGAAGCTTTCTTT
cdr3_aa: CASSLRSGRELLNTEAFF

v_call: TRBV2
j_call: TRBJ2-4
d_call: -
clone_size: -
cdr3_nt: TGTGCCAGCAGTTCTAAGCAGGTTGAGTACTTC
cdr3_aa: CASSSKQVEYF

v_call: TRBV19
j_call: TRBJ1-5
d_call: TRBD1
clone_size: -
cdr3_nt: TGTGCCAGTAGTGTCACAGGGGGAAATCAGCCCCAGCATTTT
cdr3_aa: CASSVTGGNQPQHF

v_call: TRBV5-1
j_call: TRBJ1-1
d_call: -
clone_size: -
cdr3_nt: TGCGCCAGCAGCTTGGTTTCCGGGACATGGACTGAAGCTTTCTTT
cdr3_aa: CASSLVSGTWTEAFF

v_call: TRBV5-8
j_call: TRBJ1-4
d_call: TRBD1
clone_size: -
cdr3_nt: TGTGCCAGCAGCCGAGGGTCGGGGACAGTTAATGAAAAACTGTTTTTT
cdr3_aa: CASSRGSGTVNEKLFF

v_call: TRBV4-3
j_call: TRBJ1-2
d_call: TRBD1
clone_size: -
cdr3_nt: TGCGCCAGCAGCCAAGGACAGGGCGGGACAGGGTCTGGCTACACCTTC
cdr3_aa: CASSQGQGGTGSGYTF

v_call: TRBV10-3
j_call: TRBJ2-3
d_call: TRBD1
clone_size: -
cdr3_nt: TGTGCCTCCCGGGACAGAAGCACAGATACGCAGTATTTT
cdr3_aa: CASRDRSTDTQYF

v_call: TRBV6-5
j_call: TRBJ2-2
d_call: TRBD2
clone_size: -
cdr3_nt: TGTGCCAGTAGGGGCGGGGGGGAGGCCGGGGAGCTGTTTTTT
cdr3_aa: CASRGGGEAGELFF

v_call: TRBV28
j_call: TRBJ1-2
d_call: -
clone_size: -
cdr3_nt: TGTGCCAGCAGTAGCGGTTTTGTAGCTAACTATGGCTACACCTTC
cdr3_aa: CASSSGFVANYGYTF

v_call: TRBV11-2
j_call: TRBJ2-1
d_call: TRBD1
clone_size: -
cdr3_nt: TGTGCCAGCAGCTTAGAGGTCCCCCGAGGACAGGGGGCCTACAATGAGCAGTTCTTC
cdr3_aa: CASSLEVPRGQGAYNEQFF

v_call: TRBV12-3/TRBV12-4
j_call: TRBJ1-6
d_call: -
clone_size: few
cdr3_nt: TGTGCCAGCAGTTTCGATCGCGTTACTCCCCTCCACTTT
cdr3_aa: CASSFDRVTPLHF

v_call: TRBV27
j_call: TRBJ1-6
d_call: TRBD1
clone_size: few
cdr3_nt: TGTGCCAGCAGTTTAACCCCCAGGGGGATAAATTCACCCCTCCACTTT
cdr3_aa: CASSLTPRGINSPLHF

v_call: TRBV27
j_call: TRBJ1-6
d_call: -
clone_size: -
cdr3_nt: TGTGCCAGCAGTTTAATGGACAGCAGTAATTCACCCCTCCACTTT
cdr3_aa: CASSLMDSSNSPLHF

v_call: TRBV12-3/TRBV12-4
j_call: TRBJ2-4
d_call: TRBD1
clone_size: -
cdr3_nt: TGTGCCAGCAGAACAGGGGTAGGCATTCAGTACTTC
cdr3_aa: CASRTGVGIQYF

v_call: TRBV19
j_call: TRBJ2-3
d_call: TRBD2
clone_size: -
cdr3_nt: TGTGCCAGTCGGGGACTAGCGGGGGGTACAGATACGCAGTATTTT
cdr3_aa: CASRGLAGGTDTQYF

v_call: TRBV11-2
j_call: TRBJ1-1
d_call: -
clone_size: -
cdr3_nt: TGTGCCAGCAGCTTTATGGTAGCGGGGGCCACTGAAGCTTTCTTT
cdr3_aa: CASSFMVAGATEAFF

v_call: TRBV27
j_call: TRBJ2-3
d_call: -
clone_size: -
cdr3_nt: TGTGCCAGCAGTTTATCCCGTATCAGCACAGATACGCAGTATTTT
cdr3_aa: CASSLSRISTDTQYF

v_call: TRBV7-2
j_call: TRBJ2-1
d_call: -
clone_size: -
cdr3_nt: TGTGCCAGCAGCCTTTCCGCGATGGCGGGGGCGCACAATGAGCAGTTCTTC
cdr3_aa: CASSLSAMAGAHNEQFF

v_call: TRBV10-3
j_call: TRBJ2-5
d_call: -
clone_size: -
cdr3_nt: TGTGCCATCAGTGAGGGCCCAGGCCTCCAAGAGACCCAGTACTTC
cdr3_aa: CAISEGPGLQETQYF

v_call: TRBV7-8
j_call: TRBJ2-5
d_call: TRBD1
clone_size: -
cdr3_nt: TGTGCCAGCAGCCGGTACCCGGGACAGTCCCTAGGGACCCAATACTTC
cdr3_aa: CASSRYPGQSLGTQYF

v_call: TRBV12-5
j_call: TRBJ2-4
d_call: -
clone_size: few
cdr3_nt: TGTGCTAGTGCCCCTAAGGAGCCAGCCAAAAACATTCAGTACTTC
cdr3_aa: CASAPKEPAKNIQYF

v_call: TRBV27
j_call: TRBJ1-1
d_call: TRBD1
clone_size: -
cdr3_nt: TGTGCCAGCAGTTCCGGACAGGGTAGGAACACTGAAGCTTTCTTT
cdr3_aa: CASSSGQGRNTEAFF

v_call: TRBV5-5
j_call: TRBJ1-4
d_call: -
clone_size: -
cdr3_nt: TGTGCCAGCAGCTTGGACTTTGAGGGGCGGGGAAAACTGTTTTTT
cdr3_aa: CASSLDFEGRGKLFF

v_call: TRBV29-1
j_call: TRBJ1-2
d_call: -
clone_size: -
cdr3_nt: TGCAGCGTGCAAGTTGAACTTTTTGGCTACACCTTC
cdr3_aa: CSVQVELFGYTF

v_call: TRBV19
j_call: TRBJ1-5
d_call: -
clone_size: -
cdr3_nt: TGTGCCAGTAGTATAGGGGCAGGATCCTCTAGCAATCAGCCCCAGCATTTT
cdr3_aa: CASSIGAGSSSNQPQHF

v_call: TRBV6-5
j_call: TRBJ2-1
d_call: -
clone_size: -
cdr3_nt: TGTGCCAGCAGTCCCACGGTCGATGAGCAGTTCTTC
cdr3_aa: CASSPTVDEQFF

v_call: TRBV5-4
j_call: TRBJ2-3
d_call: TRBD2
clone_size: once
cdr3_nt: TGTGCCAGCAGCCTTAGCGGGGGCGGCACAGATACGCAGTATTTT
cdr3_aa: CASSLSGGGTDTQYF